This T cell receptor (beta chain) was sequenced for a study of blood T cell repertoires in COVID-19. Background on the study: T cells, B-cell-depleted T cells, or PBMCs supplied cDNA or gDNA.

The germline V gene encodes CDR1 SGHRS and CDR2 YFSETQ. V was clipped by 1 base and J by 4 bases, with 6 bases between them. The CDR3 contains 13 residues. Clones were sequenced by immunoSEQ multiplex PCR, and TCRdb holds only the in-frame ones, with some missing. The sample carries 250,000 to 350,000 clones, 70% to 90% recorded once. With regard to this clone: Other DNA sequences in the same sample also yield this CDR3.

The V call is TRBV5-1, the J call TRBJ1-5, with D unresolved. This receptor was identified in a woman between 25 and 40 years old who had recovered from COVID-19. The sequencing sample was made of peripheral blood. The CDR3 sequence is CASSLSGNQPQHF. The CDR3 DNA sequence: TGCGCCAGCAGCTTGAGCGGTAATCAGCCCCAGCATTTT.